The TCR beta chain under discussion was sequenced for a study of T cells after yellow fever vaccination. Per the germline V gene, CDR1 is SGHTA and CDR2 is FQGNSA. V gave up 4 bases and J gave up 0 bases; unmatched junction bases: 9. This CDR3 comprises 16 residues. This clonotype turned up a few times. Its matching antigen is unknown. The study, taken as a whole, reports: Abundant bulk-population clonotypes could contaminate the FACS-sorted repertoires.

TCRdb re-derived calls from the 5' RACE reads in MiXCR, one entry per CDR3 protein. The sample consists of 250,000 to 300,000 distinct CDR3 sequences, roughly 13% of them appearing once. The input for sequencing was CD4+ T cells sorted from PBMCs, taken 45 days after the yellow fever booster vaccination. This clonotype was sampled from a man younger than 40 who received the YFV17D yellow fever vaccine. V usage is TRBV7-2 and J usage is TRBJ2-7; 7 bases align to TRBD2. The CDR3 loop reads CASSYGQPGGSYEQYF. The DNA for the CDR3 is TGTGCCAGCAGCTATGGACAACCGGGGGGCTCCTACGAGCAGTACTTC. The entire variable domain, with the rest obtained from reference TRBV7-2 and TRBJ2-7, is as follows: GAGVSQSPSNKVTEKGKDVELRCDPISGHTALYWYRQSLGQGLEFLIYFQGNSAPDKSGLPSDRFSAERTGGSVSTLTIQRTQQEDSAVYLCASSYGQPGGSYEQYFGPGTRLTVT.